The next 7 T cell receptor beta chains were all read from a single sample in a study of T cell responses to AZD1222 COVID-19 vaccine. TCRdb's table, derived via immunoSEQ multiplex PCR, lists solely in-frame clones and lacks some. Counted here are over 150,000 clones, 92% occurring once; the ten biggest clones make up less than 4.5%. The sequenced sample was peripheral blood, obtained on day 0 of MenACWY control vaccination. Source of these receptors: an adult in good health.

The chain uses TRBV6-5 and TRBJ2-7; D gene uncertain. This CDR3 is 11 amino acids long. CDR1 MNHEY and CDR2 SVGAGI come from the germline V gene. Deletions cut 7 bases from V and 3 bases from J, with 7 bases between. CDR3 in DNA: TGTGCCAGCACGGGCAGCTACGAGCAGTACTTC. Amino acids: CASTGSYEQYF.

The genes are TRBV7-8 and TRBJ2-3, with 11 bases fitting TRBD2. This CDR3 is 16 amino acids long. The J segment lost 1 base and the V segment lost 0 bases, leaving 0 bases of the junction unmatched. Per germline, CDR1 SGHVS and CDR2 FQNEAQ. CDR3 sequence: CASSLALAGGTDTQYF. CDR3 in DNA: TGTGCCAGCAGCTTAGCACTAGCGGGAGGCACAGATACGCAGTATTTT.

The chain is built from TRBV19 and TRBJ1-5; 7 positions agree with TRBD1. This CDR3 is 14 amino acids long. V shed 7 bases, J shed 7 bases, and the junction held 10 bases outside the gene matches. Germline values: CDR1 LNHDA, CDR2 SQIVND (reference sequence). The CDR3 reads CASNRQGTRQPQHF. In nucleotides, the CDR3 is TGTGCCAGTAATAGACAGGGAACAAGGCAGCCCCAGCATTTT.

This clone has only one observation. The junction shows a germline mismatch at one end, possibly a read error. The chain joins TRBV6-5 to TRBJ1-2; a possible D gene is TRBD1 (5 bases). CDR3 length: 14 residues. Germline V gene lookup returns CDR1 MNHEY and CDR2 SVGAGI. CDR3 DNA sequence: TGTGCCAGCAGTTACACAGGAGGAAGGGAAAGGACCATCTTC. Residues: CASSYTGGRERTIF.

The chain employs TRBV21-1 and TRBJ1-4. TRBV21-1 is flagged as a pseudogene. The CDR3 has 13 residues. DNA for the CDR3: TGTGCCAGCAGCACTATTGGACGTGGAAAACTGTTTTTT. Its protein product is CASSTIGRGKLFF.

The chain has TRBV2 and TRBJ2-5; D may be TRBD1 or TRBD2 (5 bases each). CDR1 SNHLY and CDR2 FYNNEI come from the germline V gene. The CDR3 spans 12 residues. The V gene lost 9 bases and the J gene lost 5 bases, with 13 bases spanning the gap. This CDR3 is CASAPGRETQYF. CDR3 in DNA: TGTGCCAGTGCCCCGGGACGGGAGACCCAGTACTTC.

The V call is TRBV4-3, the J call TRBJ2-7; 9 bases are shared with TRBD2. Trimming at V came to 0 bases and at J to 3 bases, leaving 3 bases not matched to a gene. This CDR3 has 15 amino acids. Germline V gives CDR1 LGHNA, CDR2 YSLEER. CDR3 residues: CASSQELAGDYEQYF. CDR3 nucleotides: TGCGCCAGCAGCCAAGAATTAGCGGGAGACTACGAGCAGTACTTC.